What follows is one T cell receptor (beta chain) and its context. In the original processing: Scientists estimated how many nucleated cells there were by amplifying reference gene primers. Here immunoSEQ multiplex PCR was the method, and the copy in TCRdb shows in-frame clones only, minus some. The V and J calls and the clone size are those of that table, but D and trimming were determined from the DNA. Altogether around 180,000 clones are present, approximately 83% being singletons, with the ten largest covering more than 2.5%. The sample originates from a study of blood T cell repertoires in COVID-19. Study context: Acute-phase and convalescent COVID-19 samples originated in the United States, Italy and Spain.

The V end was cut by 7 bases, the J end by 0 bases, with 9 bases between. This CDR3 spans 13 amino acids. CDR1 MNHEY and CDR2 SVGAGI come from the germline V gene. Material for sequencing was peripheral blood. The sequence was obtained from a man aged 60-69 years with acute or convalescent COVID-19. The chain carries TRBV6-5 and TRBJ1-1; unclear D gene. CDR3 nucleotide sequence: TGTGCCAGCACCGTTAGCTTGAACACTGAAGCTTTCTTT. Its protein is CASTVSLNTEAFF.